A selection of T cell receptor beta chains follows, all from one sample in a study of cytomegalovirus exposure and HLA in healthy donors. Sequencing used immunoSEQ multiplex PCR; TCRdb keeps in-frame clones, though not all of them. The top ten clones hold 2.8% of a sample with roughly 160,000 clones, around 64% of them seen once. The specimen sequenced was PBMCs. The receptor source for this set is a woman aged 25 to 39 in good health and CMV-seronegative. Both conserved end residues are part of each CDR3.

j_gene: TRBJ2-7
v_gene: TRBV5-1
CDR3aa: CASSLETGWAYEQYF

j_gene: TRBJ1-1
v_gene: TRBV7-3
CDR3aa: CASSFDGDTEAFF

j_gene: TRBJ1-5
v_gene: TRBV6-5
CDR3aa: CASSYDNNQPQHF

j_gene: TRBJ1-5
v_gene: TRBV7-8
CDR3aa: CASSRRDRGFSNQPQHF

j_gene: TRBJ2-1
v_gene: TRBV7-3
CDR3aa: CASSPRVADPYNEQFF

j_gene: TRBJ2-5
v_gene: TRBV2
CDR3aa: CASSVRTSGFQTQYF

j_gene: TRBJ1-5
v_gene: TRBV19
CDR3aa: CASSNGMGLSGNQPQHF

j_gene: TRBJ2-5
v_gene: TRBV6-1
CDR3aa: CASSDRGQETQYF

j_gene: TRBJ2-6
v_gene: TRBV4-1
CDR3aa: CASLSGANVLTF

j_gene: TRBJ1-1
v_gene: TRBV5-1
CDR3aa: CASSLGWSKVEAFF

j_gene: TRBJ1-3
v_gene: TRBV6-5
CDR3aa: CATARQLPIDTIYF

j_gene: TRBJ2-1
v_gene: TRBV2
CDR3aa: CASSEALNWGGGSYNEQFF

j_gene: TRBJ1-1
v_gene: TRBV20-1
CDR3aa: CSASRQRSFF

j_gene: TRBJ2-5
v_gene: TRBV28
CDR3aa: CASSSRNSETQYF

j_gene: TRBJ2-7
v_gene: TRBV4-3
CDR3aa: CASSQDRAGEQYF

j_gene: TRBJ2-7
v_gene: TRBV29-1
CDR3aa: CSVRGLAGTEQYF

j_gene: TRBJ2-2
v_gene: TRBV4-3
CDR3aa: CASSQDTRVRTGELFF

j_gene: TRBJ2-1
v_gene: TRBV7-2
CDR3aa: CASSLSAYNEQFF

j_gene: TRBJ2-2
v_gene: TRBV28
CDR3aa: CASRHPGLAGGYTGELFF

j_gene: TRBJ2-1
v_gene: TRBV19
CDR3aa: CASSMGDSSYNEQFF

j_gene: TRBJ2-5
v_gene: TRBV5-4
CDR3aa: CASSLGGQGAETQYF

j_gene: TRBJ2-7
v_gene: TRBV4-2
CDR3aa: CASSQARGGASYEQYF

j_gene: TRBJ1-1
v_gene: TRBV2
CDR3aa: CASSPMGGNTEAFF

j_gene: TRBJ1-1
v_gene: TRBV18
CDR3aa: CASSPLRRSTEAFF

j_gene: TRBJ1-6
v_gene: TRBV10-3
CDR3aa: CAISEGQGRDSPLHF

j_gene: TRBJ1-2
v_gene: TRBV28
CDR3aa: CASVLGGSYGYTF

j_gene: TRBJ2-3
v_gene: TRBV4-3
CDR3aa: CASSQVLAGGRADTQYF

j_gene: TRBJ2-1
v_gene: TRBV6-6
CDR3aa: CASGRDRGNYNEQFF

j_gene: TRBJ2-5
v_gene: TRBV9
CDR3aa: CASGGGQGGETQYF

j_gene: TRBJ2-5
v_gene: TRBV7-7
CDR3aa: CASSLVLAGGRETQYF

j_gene: TRBJ2-7
v_gene: TRBV5-1
CDR3aa: CASSNTGGPYEQYF

j_gene: TRBJ1-2
v_gene: TRBV5-4
CDR3aa: CASSPMTLGYGYTF

j_gene: TRBJ2-3
v_gene: TRBV30
CDR3aa: CAWSVGGATTDTQYF

j_gene: TRBJ2-3
v_gene: TRBV4-1
CDR3aa: CASSQVGANTDTQYF